Following are 32 T cell receptor beta chains from one sample sequenced in a study of CD8 T cells in ankylosing spondylitis (dated by TCRdb to about 2017). Receptor amplification or capture employed 5' RACE. The sequencing machine was an Illumina HiSeq 2500. The raw public reads went through TCRdb reprocessing: fastp at Q25, MiXCR clone calling, in-frame beta chains kept. A single entry per CDR3 protein holds the most common genes and DNA from its merged rows. For this sample the table gives 200,000 to 250,000 distinct CDR3 sequences, of which 10% to 13% were detected only once. 21% of the sample belongs to the ten largest clones. Material: blood, either unsorted or a sorted T cell fraction (not recorded which). The receptors derive from a male donor with ankylosing spondylitis or in good health (not recorded which).

At least ten counts were recorded for this clonotype. This sequence joins TRBV28 and TRBJ2-7; D remains ambiguous. CDR1 is MDHEN, CDR2 SYDVKM, per germline. The CDR3 is 14 residues long. Trimming left V 6 bases short and J 6 bases short, with 18 bases between. The CDR3 spells CASSLVQLEGEQYF. In nucleotides, the CDR3 is TGTGCCAGCAGCTTGGTGCAGCTAGAAGGCGAGCAGTACTTC.

This clonotype was seen at least ten times. The V gene is TRBV5-1, the J gene TRBJ2-4; TRBD1 matches 9 bases. This CDR3 region has 14 residues. From germline, CDR1 is SGHRS and CDR2 YFSETQ. With 0 bases clipped from V and 6 bases from J, the junction kept 1 base outside the gene matches. This CDR3 reads CASSLEGQGNIQYF. In nucleotides, the CDR3 is TGCGCCAGCAGCTTGGAGGGACAGGGAAACATTCAGTACTTC. The variable domain in full, completed from reference TRBV5-1 and TRBJ2-4, reads KAGVTQTPRYLIKTRGQQVTLSCSPISGHRSVSWYQQTPGQGLQFLFEYFSETQRNKGNFPGRFSGRQFSNSRSEMNVSTLELGDSALYLCASSLEGQGNIQYFGAGTRLSVL.

About this clonotype: Since a much larger clone is just one base distant, this may be a read error. The V call is TRBV3-1, the J call TRBJ2-2; perhaps TRBD2 as D (5 bases). V was cut by 0 bases and J by 3 bases, with 14 bases left in between. There are 17 residues in the CDR3. Germline V gene lookup returns CDR1 LGHDT and CDR2 YNNKEL (reference sequence). The CDR3 sequence is CASSQELERADTGELFF. The CDR3 DNA reads TGTGCCAGCAGCCAAGAACTAGAACGAGCGGACACCGGGGAGCTGTTTTTT.

In this sample, this clonotype turned up many times. The chain recombines TRBV12-3 or TRBV12-4 with TRBJ1-5; TRBD1 agrees at 10 bases. V trimming: 3 bases; J trimming: 7 bases; junction bases outside the gene matches: 9. The CDR3 spans 16 residues. The CDR3 loop reads CASSFGTGAVSQPQHF. The CDR3 DNA reads TGTGCCAGCAGTTTTGGGACAGGGGCCGTTTCACAGCCCCAGCATTTT.

This clonotype occurred many times. The chain couples TRBV2 to TRBJ1-1; 11 positions agree with TRBD1. Germline CDR1 reads SNHLY; CDR2 reads FYNNEI. The ends lost 7 bases at V and 5 bases at J; junction bases unmatched: 6. The CDR3 consists of 14 residues. This CDR3 reads CASNGQGARTEAFF. The CDR3 DNA sequence: TGTGCCAGCAACGGACAGGGGGCACGTACTGAAGCTTTCTTT.

This clonotype came up a few times. This chain joins TRBV6-1 and TRBJ1-1; possible D gene TRBD1, 5 bases. The ends were cut back, 6 bases at V and 4 bases at J, with 15 bases in the middle. CDR3 length equals 14 residues. CDR1 and CDR2 (germline): MNHNS, SASEGT. The CDR3 reads CASSLMGETTEAFF. The CDR3 DNA is TGTGCCAGCAGCCTTATGGGGGAAACCACTGAAGCTTTCTTT.

This clonotype was detected many times. The V gene is TRBV3-1, the J gene TRBJ1-5; possible D gene TRBD1, 5 bases. V lost 3 bases to trimming and J lost 2 bases, with 8 bases between them. The V gene's germline CDR1 is LGHDT and CDR2 YNNKEL (reference sequence). The CDR3 spans 14 residues. In nucleotides, the CDR3 is TGTGCCAGCAGCCACGGGGGAGGCAATCAGCCCCAGCATTTT. Encoded protein: CASSHGGGNQPQHF.

The J gene is TRBJ1-5, the V gene TRBV24-1; a weak D match, TRBD1 (6 bases). From germline, CDR1 is KGHDR and CDR2 SFDVKD. CDR3 length: 16 residues. The V end was cut by 4 bases, the J end by 1 base, with 13 bases between. The CDR3 spells CATSDPKGDSNQPQHF. The CDR3 DNA follows: TGTGCCACCAGTGACCCTAAGGGGGACAGCAATCAGCCCCAGCATTTT.

The sample holds a few counts of this clonotype. The V gene is TRBV7-8, the J gene TRBJ2-7; TRBD2 might be the D (6 bases). CDR1 is SGHVS and CDR2 is FQNEAQ in the germline V gene. V lost 1 base and J lost 0, with 10 bases in between. This CDR3 contains 15 residues. The CDR3 bases are TGTGCCAGCAGCTTAGTAGCGGATAGCTCCTACGAGCAGTACTTC. Its translation: CASSLVADSSYEQYF.

The sample holds many counts of this clonotype. The V call is TRBV5-5, the J call TRBJ2-1; D might be TRBD2 (5 bases). The length of the CDR3 is 15 residues. Trimming shortened V by 3 bases and J by 8 bases, and 18 bases separated the two germline ends. Germline values: CDR1 SGHKS, CDR2 YYEKEE (reference sequence). CDR3 sequence reads: CASSYRDAWSDEQFF. Here the CDR3 DNA reads TGTGCCAGCAGCTACCGGGATGCATGGTCGGATGAGCAGTTCTTC.

This clonotype was seen many times. The gene calls are TRBV27 and TRBJ2-1, with a tentative D call TRBD2 (5 bases). V dropped 4 bases and J dropped 1 base, with 11 bases sitting between them. The CDR3 is 15 amino acids. Germline V gene sequence: CDR1 MNHEY, CDR2 SMNVEV (reference sequence). The CDR3, as DNA: TGTGCCAGCAGTTCGAGGACTGGTTCCTACAATGAGCAGTTCTTC. Its protein product is CASSSRTGSYNEQFF.

A remark on this clonotype: This may arise from a read error, as a much more abundant clone is one base away. DNA of the CDR3: TGCTGTGCTAGTTCTCCAGGGGGTTCCAAAAACATTCAGTACTTC. Translating gives CCASSPGGSKNIQYF. This chain joins TRBV20-1 and TRBJ2-4; 7 bases line up with TRBD1. From germline, CDR1 is DFQATT and CDR2 SNEGSKA (reference sequence). The CDR3 is 15 amino acids.

Many counts were recorded for this clonotype. The rearrangement uses TRBV29-1 and TRBJ1-1; perhaps TRBD1 as D (5 bases). CDR3 length equals 13 residues. The ends were cut back, 4 bases at V and 4 bases at J, with 13 bases in the middle. Germline assignment: CDR1 SQVTM and CDR2 ANQGSEA. Here the CDR3 reads CSVGVVGGTEAFF. Written as DNA, the CDR3 is TGCAGCGTTGGTGTGGTCGGGGGCACTGAAGCTTTCTTT.

Many counts were recorded for this clonotype. J is TRBJ2-4 and V is TRBV20-1; 15 nucleotides line up with TRBD2. CDR1 DFQATT and CDR2 SNEGSKA come from the germline V gene (reference sequence). The J segment lost 3 bases and the V segment lost 6 bases, leaving 15 bases of the junction unmatched. There are 19 residues in the CDR3. The CDR3 coding sequence is TGCAGTGCCAAGGTCTTTCGGACTAGCGGGGGGGATGGCAAAAACATTCAGTACTTC. Translation: CSAKVFRTSGGDGKNIQYF.

This clonotype occurred many times. The rearrangement joins TRBV11-2 to TRBJ2-3; D is unresolved. The CDR3 sequence is 15 residues long. Trimming removed 0 bases from V and 1 base from J, with 8 bases in between. Germline V CDR1 and CDR2: SGHAT, FQNNGV. The CDR3 DNA is TGTGCCAGCAGCTTAGATTCGGGCCGCACAGATACGCAGTATTTT. As protein: CASSLDSGRTDTQYF. The full variable domain, with the rest looked up from reference TRBV11-2 and TRBJ2-3, is EAGVAQSPRYKIIEKRQSVAFWCNPISGHATLYWYQQILGQGPKLLIQFQNNGVVDDSQLPKDRFSAERLKGVDSTLKIQPAKLEDSAVYLCASSLDSGRTDTQYFGPGTRLTVL.

This clonotype was counted between two and nine times. V gene TRBV3-1 combines with J gene TRBJ1-3; tentative D call: TRBD1 (5 bases). Trimming stripped 1 base from V and 3 bases from J, with 7 bases between. CDR1 and CDR2 (germline): LGHDT, YNNKEL (reference sequence). The CDR3 has 14 residues. CDR3 residues: CASSQGQLGNTIYF. The CDR3 DNA sequence: TGTGCCAGCAGCCAAGGACAGCTTGGAAACACCATATATTTT. The full variable domain, rest sourced from reference TRBV3-1 and TRBJ1-3, is DTAVSQTPKYLVTQMGNDKSIKCEQNLGHDTMYWYKQDSKKFLKIMFSYNNKELIINETVPNRFSPKSPDKAHLNLHINSLELGDSAVYFCASSQGQLGNTIYFGEGSWLTVV.

This clonotype was counted ten times or more. The chain joins TRBV5-1 to TRBJ2-5, with D possibly being TRBD2 (6 bases). Germline V gene data show CDR1 as SGHRS and CDR2 as YFSETQ. The V end was cut by 2 bases, the J end by 3 bases, with 11 bases between. The length of the CDR3 is 14 residues. DNA for the CDR3: TGCGCCAGCAGCTTTAGACTAGGTGAAGAGACCCAGTACTTC. This translates into CASSFRLGEETQYF.

Only a few counts were recorded for this clonotype. This chain joins TRBV6-4 and TRBJ2-1; no clear D. Germline V lookup: CDR1 MRHNA, CDR2 SNTAGT. The CDR3 runs 13 residues. Between the trimmed V and J ends, which lost 2 bases and 10 bases, there was a span of 12 bases. CDR3 DNA sequence: TGTGCCAGCAGTGACAGGACCACCGGCGAGCAGTTCTTC. Its translation: CASSDRTTGEQFF.

This clonotype was observed many times. The J gene is TRBJ2-5, the V gene TRBV29-1; D not resolved. Germline loops: CDR1 SQVTM, CDR2 ANQGSEA. The V end lost 3 bases, the J end lost 5 bases, and 4 bases lay between the germline ends. This CDR3 region has 10 residues. CDR3 protein: CSVDGETQYF. The CDR3 DNA sequence: TGCAGCGTTGACGGGGAGACCCAGTACTTC. The whole variable domain, filled in from reference TRBV29-1 and TRBJ2-5, reads SAVISQKPSRDICQRGTSLTIQCQVDSQVTMMFWYRQQPGQSLTLIATANQGSEATYESGFVIDKFPISRPNLTFSTLTVSNMSPEDSSIYLCSVDGETQYFGPGTRLLVL.

The sample holds many counts of this clonotype. The rearrangement links TRBV12-3 or TRBV12-4 to TRBJ1-1; D is uncertain. V lost 5 bases and J 5 bases, leaving 12 bases between the germline ends. The CDR3 extends over 13 amino acids. The CDR3 bases are TGTGCCAGCAGTCGAGGGTACGGAACTGAAGCTTTCTTT. It specifies CASSRGYGTEAFF.

This clonotype was picked up many times. The chain links TRBV5-1 to TRBJ2-1, with a weak D call TRBD2 (7 bases). The CDR3 has 16 residues. Germline-derived CDR1 and CDR2 are SGHRS and YFSETQ. Deletions cut 3 bases from V and 5 bases from J, with 18 bases between. This CDR3 reads CASSSGFAGDNNEQFF. The CDR3 DNA is TGCGCCAGCAGCTCTGGGTTCGCGGGGGACAACAATGAGCAGTTCTTC.

The rearrangement uses TRBV29-1 and TRBJ1-4; 9 positions agree with TRBD1. The CDR3 sequence is 14 residues long. In germline, CDR1 is SQVTM, CDR2 ANQGSEA. V lost 1 base to trimming and J lost 8 bases; unmatched junction nucleotides: 5. CDR3 nucleotides: TGCAGCGTTGAAGTCCGGGACAGGGCAGAAAAACTGTTTTTT. Its translation: CSVEVRDRAEKLFF.

In its sample, this clonotype was seen a few times. This sequence joins TRBV4-1 and TRBJ2-6, with D hard to call. Trimming cost V 1 base and J 3 bases, with 10 bases left between them. The CDR3 has 16 residues. Germline V gene sequence: CDR1 MGHRA, CDR2 YSYEKL. DNA of the CDR3: TGCGCCAGCAGCCAAGTCGGTACCTTTGGGGCCAACGTCCTGACTTTC. Translated: CASSQVGTFGANVLTF.

This clonotype was observed a few times. V gene TRBV4-1 combines with J gene TRBJ2-1, with 9 positions matching TRBD1. The CDR3 consists of 17 residues. Germline V CDR1 and CDR2: MGHRA, YSYEKL. V was pared by 0 bases and J by 4 bases, with 7 bases of the junction left unmatched. DNA of the CDR3: TGCGCCAGCAGCCAAGAGGTTAAGGGACAGGGATACAATGAGCAGTTCTTC. Residues: CASSQEVKGQGYNEQFF.

This clonotype was observed many times. The chain recombines TRBV12-3 or TRBV12-4 with TRBJ2-1; no firm D call. CDR3 length: 12 residues. Between the trimmed V and J ends, which lost 7 bases and 6 bases, there was a span of 10 bases. Written as DNA, the CDR3 is TGTGCCAGCACCCTGCCTGGCAATGAGCAGTTCTTC. This gives the protein CASTLPGNEQFF.

This clonotype came up many times. The gene calls are TRBV6-1 and TRBJ1-2; the match to TRBD1 covers 7 bases. The CDR3 contains 15 residues. Germline V gives CDR1 MNHNS, CDR2 SASEGT. V was pared by 10 bases and J by 0 bases, with 11 bases of the junction left unmatched. In nucleotides, the CDR3 is TGTGCCACATTCTCCGGGACAGTTCCTAACTATGGCTACACCTTC. Translated, it gives CATFSGTVPNYGYTF.

Many counts were recorded for this clonotype. This rearrangement joins TRBV20-1 to TRBJ2-3; D gene ambiguous. This CDR3 comprises 15 residues. CDR1 DFQATT and CDR2 SNEGSKA come from the germline V gene (reference sequence). Trimming took 0 bases from V and 6 from J, leaving 16 bases between them. Here the CDR3 DNA reads TGCAGTGCTAGAGATATGGCAGAGAACGGGGATACGCAGTATTTT. Its protein product is CSARDMAENGDTQYF.

This clonotype has more than one count but fewer than ten. This chain links TRBV28 with TRBJ1-1; 7 bases map to TRBD1. Losses at the gene ends were 9 bases for V and 11 bases for J; bases not matched to a gene: 15. Per the germline V gene, CDR1 is MDHEN and CDR2 is SYDVKM. The CDR3 is 13 amino acids. CDR3 in DNA: TGTGCCAGTAAGGGGGCCGTCCCCAATCTGGCTTTCTTT. It codes for CASKGAVPNLAFF.

This clonotype has ten or more counts. One end of the junction does not line up with germline, which may come from a read error. The gene calls are TRBV12-3 or TRBV12-4 and TRBJ2-7; TRBD1 matches 7 bases. There are 13 residues in the CDR3. The CDR3 DNA sequence: TGTGCCAGCAGTTACTCGGGACAGAATAACTTCGGGTTC. Translating it yields CASSYSGQNNFGF.

This clonotype occurred a few times. This chain uses TRBV13 with TRBJ1-6; 10 nucleotides agree with TRBD1. Germline V gene lookup returns CDR1 PRHDT and CDR2 FYEKMQ (reference sequence). This CDR3 spans 16 amino acids. Losses at the gene ends were 0 bases for V and 7 bases for J; bases not matched to a gene: 3. As DNA, the CDR3 is TGTGCCAGCAGCTTAGGGGAGGGACAGGGGAATTCACCCCTCCACTTT. The encoded protein is CASSLGEGQGNSPLHF.

This clonotype has at least ten counts. The chain carries TRBV20-1 and TRBJ1-5; tentative D call: TRBD1 (5 bases). This CDR3 spans 14 amino acids. Germline CDR1 is DFQATT and CDR2 is SNEGSKA (reference sequence). The V gene lost 7 bases and the J gene lost 1 base, with 14 bases spanning the gap. The CDR3 bases are TGCAGTGGGGGGACGGCCAGCAGCAATCAGCCCCAGCATTTT. It is translated as CSGGTASSNQPQHF.

This clonotype appeared a few times. The genes are TRBV5-1 and TRBJ1-6; maybe TRBD1 (5 bases). Trimming took 0 bases from V and 11 from J, leaving 15 bases between them. This CDR3 contains 15 residues. The germline V gene encodes CDR1 SGHRS and CDR2 YFSETQ. The CDR3: CASSLGSGRFPPLHF. In nucleotides, the CDR3 is TGCGCCAGCAGCTTGGGGTCAGGGCGGTTTCCACCCCTCCACTTT.